This TCR beta chain appears in the sequencing data of a study of cytotoxic CD8 clonotypes in ibrutinib-treated CLL. General study points: Clonality rose at ibrutinib response, held steady in sustained remission, and fell toward baseline at progression.

TCRdb keeps only in-frame clones here, not all; method: immunoSEQ multiplex PCR. Among about 140,000 clones listed, 70% to 90% were seen once. As concerns this clone: The antigen is undetermined.

V was trimmed by 7 bases and J by 3 bases, leaving 9 bases between them. CDR3 length: 12 amino acids. The sequences come from PBMCs, collected after 36 months of ibrutinib treatment. This chain uses TRBV7-1 with TRBJ1-2; no reliable D call. TRBV7-1 is designated an ORF whose function remains uncertain. This receptor was identified in a human donor with chronic lymphocytic leukemia. The CDR3 is CASNNAYYGYTF. CDR3 coding DNA: TGTGCCAGCAACAATGCTTACTATGGCTACACCTTC.